The entry below gives a single T cell receptor beta chain sequence along with its context. Its antigen is unknown. A read error may account for a junction end that differs from germline. Researchers drew blood RNA from unsorted whole blood and extracted germline DNA as well. This CDR3 comprises 15 residues. The germline CDR1 and CDR2 sequences are SGHAT and FQNNGV. This sample stems from a study of tumor-infiltrating lymphocytes in primary liver carcinoma. Study at large: Those sampled were patients whose primary liver carcinoma was treated by surgical resection. The neoplasms were of stage T1-T3 N0M0, with dimensions of roughly 4 to 11 cm across. The study, taken as a whole, reports: The overlap of tumor-adjacent and tumor-blood pairs was smaller than that of tumor region pairs.

TCR beta cDNA came from roughly 450 ng total RNA, primed with a constant-region primer. Three nested multiplex PCR rounds, a slightly modified ARM-PCR, produced the libraries for TCR beta. Each of the first two PCR rounds ran approximately 9 cycles with TRBV1-TRBV30 forward and C-beta reverse primers. TCRdb reanalysed the multiplex PCR reads using MiXCR and keeps one entry per CDR3 protein. Of 330,000 or so distinct CDR3 sequences in the sample, roughly two thirds were seen once. The sequencing sample was made of peripheral blood. This TCR came from a man aged 40-55 years with primary liver carcinoma and hepatitis B virus infection. J is TRBJ2-3 and V is TRBV11-2; the D gene is possibly TRBD1 (6 bases). Here the CDR3 DNA reads TGTGCCAACAGCCTAGAACAGGGACGATCAGATACGCAGTATTTT. It specifies CANSLEQGRSDTQYF.